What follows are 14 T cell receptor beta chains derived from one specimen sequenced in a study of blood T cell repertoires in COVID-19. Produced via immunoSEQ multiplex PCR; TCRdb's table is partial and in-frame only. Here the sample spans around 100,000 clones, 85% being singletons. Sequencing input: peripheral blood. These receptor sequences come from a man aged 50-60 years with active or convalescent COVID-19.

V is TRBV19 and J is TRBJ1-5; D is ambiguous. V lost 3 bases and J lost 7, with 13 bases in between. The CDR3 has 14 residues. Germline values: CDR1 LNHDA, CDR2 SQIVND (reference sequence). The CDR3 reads CASSISGFGQPQHF. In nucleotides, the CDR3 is TGTGCCAGTAGTATTAGTGGGTTCGGGCAGCCCCAGCATTTT. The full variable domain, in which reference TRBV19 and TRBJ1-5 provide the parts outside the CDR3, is DGGITQSPKYLFRKEGQNVTLSCEQNLNHDAMYWYRQDPGQGLRLIYYSQIVNDFQKGDIAEGYSVSREKKESFPLTVTSAQKNPTAFYLCASSISGFGQPQHFGDGTRLSIL.

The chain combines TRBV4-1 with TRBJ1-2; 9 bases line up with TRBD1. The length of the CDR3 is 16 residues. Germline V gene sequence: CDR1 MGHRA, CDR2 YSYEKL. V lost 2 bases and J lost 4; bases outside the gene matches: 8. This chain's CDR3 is CASSQTTDRGFYGYTF. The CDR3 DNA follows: TGCGCCAGCAGCCAAACTACGGACAGGGGATTCTATGGCTACACCTTC.

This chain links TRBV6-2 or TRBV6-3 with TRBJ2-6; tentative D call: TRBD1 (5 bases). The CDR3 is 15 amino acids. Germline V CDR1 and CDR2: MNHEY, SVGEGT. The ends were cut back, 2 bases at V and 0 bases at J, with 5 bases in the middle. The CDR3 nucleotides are TGTGCCAGCAGTTACAGGGGCTCTGGGGCCAACGTCCTGACTTTC. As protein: CASSYRGSGANVLTF.

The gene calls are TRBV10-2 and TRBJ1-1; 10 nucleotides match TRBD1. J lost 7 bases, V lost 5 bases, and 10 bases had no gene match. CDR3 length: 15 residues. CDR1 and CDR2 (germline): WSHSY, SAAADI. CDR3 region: CASSKVTGGLGEAFF. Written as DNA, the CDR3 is TGCGCCAGCAGTAAGGTGACAGGGGGCTTGGGTGAAGCTTTCTTT.

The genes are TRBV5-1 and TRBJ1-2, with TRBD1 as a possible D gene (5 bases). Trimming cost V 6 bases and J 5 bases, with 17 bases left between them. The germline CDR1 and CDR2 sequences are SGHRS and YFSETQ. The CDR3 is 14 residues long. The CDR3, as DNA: TGCGCCAGCAACCAGGGCACAGTTGAGTATGGCTACACCTTC. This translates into CASNQGTVEYGYTF.

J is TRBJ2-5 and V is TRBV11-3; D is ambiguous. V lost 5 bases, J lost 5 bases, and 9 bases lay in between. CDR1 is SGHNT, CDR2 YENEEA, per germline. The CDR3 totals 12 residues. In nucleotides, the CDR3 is TGTGCCAGCAGCCCTCCCGGGGAGACCCAGTACTTC. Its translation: CASSPPGETQYF. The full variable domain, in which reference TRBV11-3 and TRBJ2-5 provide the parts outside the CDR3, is EAGVVQSPRYKIIEKKQPVAFWCNPISGHNTLYWYLQNLGQGPELLIRYENEEAVDDSQLPKDRFSAERLKGVDSTLKIQPAELGDSAVYLCASSPPGETQYFGPGTRLLVL.

The CDR3 here is CASTRSGGTGADTQYF. In DNA form, the CDR3 reads TGTGCCAGCACCAGGAGTGGGGGGACGGGCGCAGATACGCAGTATTTT. The chain links TRBV9 to TRBJ2-3; possible D gene TRBD2, 6 bases. Trimming removed 6 bases from V and 4 bases from J, with 21 bases in between. Looked up from germline, CDR1 is SGDLS and CDR2 is YYNGEE. The CDR3 loop spans 16 amino acids.

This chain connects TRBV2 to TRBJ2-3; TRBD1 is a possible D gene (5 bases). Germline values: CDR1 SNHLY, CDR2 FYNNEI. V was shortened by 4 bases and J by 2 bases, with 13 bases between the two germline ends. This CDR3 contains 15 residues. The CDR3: CASSVGPGPTDTQYF. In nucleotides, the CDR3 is TGTGCCAGCAGTGTCGGGCCAGGGCCCACAGATACGCAGTATTTT.

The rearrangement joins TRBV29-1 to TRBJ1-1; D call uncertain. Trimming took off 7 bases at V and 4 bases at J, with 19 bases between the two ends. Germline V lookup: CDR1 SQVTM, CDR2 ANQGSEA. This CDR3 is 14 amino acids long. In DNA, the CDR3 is TGCAGCGCCCGTACGAGTCTCGATGGCACTGAAGCTTTCTTT. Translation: CSARTSLDGTEAFF.

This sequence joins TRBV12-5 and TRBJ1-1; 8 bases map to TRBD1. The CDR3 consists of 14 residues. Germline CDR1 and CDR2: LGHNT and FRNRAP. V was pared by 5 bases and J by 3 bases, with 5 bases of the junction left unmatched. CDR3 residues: CASGPDRDYTEAFF. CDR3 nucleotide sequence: TGTGCTAGTGGTCCGGACAGGGATTACACTGAAGCTTTCTTT.

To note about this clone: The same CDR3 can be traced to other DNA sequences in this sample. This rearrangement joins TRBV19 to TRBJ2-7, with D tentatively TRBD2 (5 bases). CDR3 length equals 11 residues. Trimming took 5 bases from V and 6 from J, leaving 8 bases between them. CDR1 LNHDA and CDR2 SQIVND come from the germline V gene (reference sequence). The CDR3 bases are TGTGCCAGTAGTGACCGGGGCGAGCAGTACTTC. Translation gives CASSDRGEQYF.

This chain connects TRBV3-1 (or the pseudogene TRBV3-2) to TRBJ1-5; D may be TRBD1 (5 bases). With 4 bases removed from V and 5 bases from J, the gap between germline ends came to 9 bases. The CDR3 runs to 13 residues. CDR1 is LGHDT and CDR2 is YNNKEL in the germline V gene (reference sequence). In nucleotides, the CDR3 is TGTGCCAGCAGCCGAGCGGGGGATCAGCCCCAGCATTTT. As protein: CASSRAGDQPQHF.

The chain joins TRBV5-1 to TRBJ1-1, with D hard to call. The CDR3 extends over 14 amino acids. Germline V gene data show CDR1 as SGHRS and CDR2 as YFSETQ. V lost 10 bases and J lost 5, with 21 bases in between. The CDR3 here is CASSRAGDGTEAFF. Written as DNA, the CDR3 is TGCGCCTCCAGCCGAGCGGGAGATGGGACTGAAGCTTTCTTT.

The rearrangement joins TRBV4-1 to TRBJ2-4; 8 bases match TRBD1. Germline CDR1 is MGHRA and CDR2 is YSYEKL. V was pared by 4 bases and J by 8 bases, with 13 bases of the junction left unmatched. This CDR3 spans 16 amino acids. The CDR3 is CASSPLTGAPSHIQYF. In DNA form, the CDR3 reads TGCGCCAGCAGCCCACTGACAGGGGCCCCTTCTCACATTCAGTACTTC.